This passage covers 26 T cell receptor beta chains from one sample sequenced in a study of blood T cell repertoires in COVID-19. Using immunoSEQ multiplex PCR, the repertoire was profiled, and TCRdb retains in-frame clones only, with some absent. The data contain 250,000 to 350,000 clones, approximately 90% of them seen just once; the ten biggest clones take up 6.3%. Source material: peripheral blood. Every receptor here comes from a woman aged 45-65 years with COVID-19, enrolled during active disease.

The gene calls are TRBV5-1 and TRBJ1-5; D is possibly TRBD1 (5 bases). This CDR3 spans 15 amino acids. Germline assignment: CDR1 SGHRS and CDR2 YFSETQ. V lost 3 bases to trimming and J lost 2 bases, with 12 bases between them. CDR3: CASSWGVSGNQPQHF. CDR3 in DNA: TGCGCCAGCAGCTGGGGCGTCTCGGGCAATCAGCCCCAGCATTTT.

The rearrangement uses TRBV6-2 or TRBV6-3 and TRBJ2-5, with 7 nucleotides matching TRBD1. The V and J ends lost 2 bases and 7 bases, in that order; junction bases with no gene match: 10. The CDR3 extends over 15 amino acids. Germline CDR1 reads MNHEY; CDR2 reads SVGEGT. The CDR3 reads CASSYGRVEGATQYF. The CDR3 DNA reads TGTGCCAGCAGTTACGGCAGGGTCGAGGGGGCGACCCAGTACTTC.

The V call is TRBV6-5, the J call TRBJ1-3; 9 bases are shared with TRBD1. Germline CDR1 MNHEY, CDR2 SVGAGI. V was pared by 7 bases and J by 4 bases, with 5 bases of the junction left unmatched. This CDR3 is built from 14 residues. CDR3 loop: CASTGTGQGNTIYF. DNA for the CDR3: TGTGCCAGCACCGGGACAGGGCAAGGAAACACCATATATTTT.

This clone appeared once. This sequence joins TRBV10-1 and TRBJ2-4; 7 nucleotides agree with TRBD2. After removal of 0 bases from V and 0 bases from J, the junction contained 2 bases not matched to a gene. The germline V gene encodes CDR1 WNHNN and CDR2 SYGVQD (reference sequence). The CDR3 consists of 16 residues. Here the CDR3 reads CASSESGLVAKNIQYF. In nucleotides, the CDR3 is TGCGCCAGCAGTGAGTCCGGACTAGTAGCCAAAAACATTCAGTACTTC.

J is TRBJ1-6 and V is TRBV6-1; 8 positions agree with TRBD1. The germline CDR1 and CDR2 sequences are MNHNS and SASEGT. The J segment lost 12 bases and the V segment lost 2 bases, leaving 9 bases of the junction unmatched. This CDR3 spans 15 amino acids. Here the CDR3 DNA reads TGTGCCAGCAGTGAACGACAGGGGCGCCCGCTACCCCTCCACTTT. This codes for CASSERQGRPLPLHF.

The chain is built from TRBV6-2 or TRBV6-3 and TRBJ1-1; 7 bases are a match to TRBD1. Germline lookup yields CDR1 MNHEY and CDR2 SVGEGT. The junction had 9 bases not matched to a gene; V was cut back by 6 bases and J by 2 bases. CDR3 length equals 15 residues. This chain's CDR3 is CASSPKTGSNTEAFF. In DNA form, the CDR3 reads TGTGCCAGCAGCCCTAAGACAGGGAGCAACACTGAAGCTTTCTTT.

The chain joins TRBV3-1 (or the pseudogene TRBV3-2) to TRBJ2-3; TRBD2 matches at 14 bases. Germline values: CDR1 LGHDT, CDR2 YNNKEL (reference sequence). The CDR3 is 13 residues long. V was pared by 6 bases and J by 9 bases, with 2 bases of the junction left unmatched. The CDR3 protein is CASRGTSGSTQYF. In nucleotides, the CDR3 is TGTGCCAGCAGGGGGACTAGCGGGAGCACGCAGTATTTT.

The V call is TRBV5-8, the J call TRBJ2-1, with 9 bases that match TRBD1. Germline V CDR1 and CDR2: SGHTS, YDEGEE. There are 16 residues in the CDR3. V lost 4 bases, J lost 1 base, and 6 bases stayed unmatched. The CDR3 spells CASSLWGQGSYNEQFF. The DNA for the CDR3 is TGTGCCAGCAGCCTGTGGGGACAGGGTTCCTACAATGAGCAGTTCTTC.

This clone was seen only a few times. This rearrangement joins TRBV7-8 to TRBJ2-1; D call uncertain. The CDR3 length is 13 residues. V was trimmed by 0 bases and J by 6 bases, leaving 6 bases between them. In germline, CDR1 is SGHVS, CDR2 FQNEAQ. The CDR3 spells CASSLARSNEQFF. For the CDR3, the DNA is TGTGCCAGCAGCTTAGCGAGGAGCAATGAGCAGTTCTTC.

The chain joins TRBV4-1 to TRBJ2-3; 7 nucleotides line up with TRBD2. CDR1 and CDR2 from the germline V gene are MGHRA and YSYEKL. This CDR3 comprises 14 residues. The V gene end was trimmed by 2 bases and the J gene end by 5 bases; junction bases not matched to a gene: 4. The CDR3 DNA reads TGCGCCAGCAGCCAAAGACTAGCCGGAGATACGCAGTATTTT. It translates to CASSQRLAGDTQYF.

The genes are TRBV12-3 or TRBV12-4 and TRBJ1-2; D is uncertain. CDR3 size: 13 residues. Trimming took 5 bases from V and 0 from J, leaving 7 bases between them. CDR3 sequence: CASSPTANYGYTF. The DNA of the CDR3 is TGTGCCAGCAGTCCTACAGCTAACTATGGCTACACCTTC.

CDR3 in DNA: TGTGCCAGCAGCCCTAAGGGGGCGCGGGGTTCACCCCTCCACTTT. This translates into CASSPKGARGSPLHF. The rearrangement links TRBV3-1 (or the pseudogene TRBV3-2) to TRBJ1-6, with 7 nucleotides matching TRBD1. V lost 4 bases and J lost 9; bases outside the gene matches: 9. This CDR3 has 15 amino acids. CDR1 is LGHDT, CDR2 YNNKEL, per germline (reference sequence).

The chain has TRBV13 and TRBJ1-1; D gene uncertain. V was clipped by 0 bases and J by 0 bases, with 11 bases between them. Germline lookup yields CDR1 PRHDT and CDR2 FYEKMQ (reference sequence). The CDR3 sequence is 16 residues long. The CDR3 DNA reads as TGTGCCAGCAGCTTAGGTCTCGTATACATGAACACTGAAGCTTTCTTT. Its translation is CASSLGLVYMNTEAFF.

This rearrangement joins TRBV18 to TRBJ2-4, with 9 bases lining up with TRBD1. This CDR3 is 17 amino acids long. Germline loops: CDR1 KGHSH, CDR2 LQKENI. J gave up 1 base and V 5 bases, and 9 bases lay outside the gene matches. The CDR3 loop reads CASSRRDREVAKNIQYF. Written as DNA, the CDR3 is TGTGCCAGCTCAAGACGGGACAGGGAGGTTGCCAAAAACATTCAGTACTTC.

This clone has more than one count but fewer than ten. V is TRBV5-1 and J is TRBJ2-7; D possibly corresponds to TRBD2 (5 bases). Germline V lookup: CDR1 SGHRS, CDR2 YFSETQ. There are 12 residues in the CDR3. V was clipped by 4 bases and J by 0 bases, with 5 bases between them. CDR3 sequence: CASSGGSYEQYF. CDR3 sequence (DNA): TGCGCCAGCAGCGGAGGCTCCTACGAGCAGTACTTC.

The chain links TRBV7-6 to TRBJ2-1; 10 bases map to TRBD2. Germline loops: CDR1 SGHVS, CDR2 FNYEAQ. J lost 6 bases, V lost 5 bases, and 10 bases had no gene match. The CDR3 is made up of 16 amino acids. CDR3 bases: TGTGCCAGCAGCCACCCTCTAGCGGGAGTAGGCAATGAGCAGTTCTTC. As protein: CASSHPLAGVGNEQFF.

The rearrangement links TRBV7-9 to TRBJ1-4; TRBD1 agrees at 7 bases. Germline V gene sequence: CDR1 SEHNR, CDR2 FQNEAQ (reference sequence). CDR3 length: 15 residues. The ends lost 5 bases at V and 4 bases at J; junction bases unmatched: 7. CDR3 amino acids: CASSEGDRNNEKLFF. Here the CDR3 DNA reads TGTGCCAGCAGCGAAGGGGACAGAAATAATGAAAAACTGTTTTTT.

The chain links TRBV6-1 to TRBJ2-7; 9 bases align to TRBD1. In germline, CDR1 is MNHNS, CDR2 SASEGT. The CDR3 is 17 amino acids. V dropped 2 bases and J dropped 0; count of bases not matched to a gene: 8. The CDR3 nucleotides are TGTGCCAGCAGTGAACCACGGGGACAGGGTACCTCCTACGAGCAGTACTTC. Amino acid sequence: CASSEPRGQGTSYEQYF.

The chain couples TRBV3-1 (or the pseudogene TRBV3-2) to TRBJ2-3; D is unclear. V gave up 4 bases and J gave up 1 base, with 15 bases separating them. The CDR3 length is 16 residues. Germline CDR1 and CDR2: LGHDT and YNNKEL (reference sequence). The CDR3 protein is CASSLKYSVGTDTQYF. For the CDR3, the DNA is TGTGCCAGCAGCCTTAAGTACTCGGTAGGCACAGATACGCAGTATTTT.

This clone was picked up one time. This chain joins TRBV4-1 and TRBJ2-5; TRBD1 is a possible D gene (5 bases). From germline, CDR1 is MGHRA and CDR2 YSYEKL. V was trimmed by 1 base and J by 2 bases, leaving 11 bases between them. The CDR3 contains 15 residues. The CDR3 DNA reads TGCGCCAGCAGCCAAGGGGCAGGGTATCAAGAGACCCAGTACTTC. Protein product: CASSQGAGYQETQYF.

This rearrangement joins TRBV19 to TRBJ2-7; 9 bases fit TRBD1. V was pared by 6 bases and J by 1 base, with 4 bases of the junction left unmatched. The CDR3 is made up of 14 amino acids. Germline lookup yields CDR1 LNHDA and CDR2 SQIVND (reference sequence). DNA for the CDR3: TGTGCCAGTAGGAGACAGGGGGGATCCTACGAGCAGTACTTC. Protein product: CASRRQGGSYEQYF.

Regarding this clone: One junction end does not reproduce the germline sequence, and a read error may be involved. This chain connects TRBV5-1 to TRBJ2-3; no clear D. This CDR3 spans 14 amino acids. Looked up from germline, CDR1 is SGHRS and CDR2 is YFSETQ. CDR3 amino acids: CASSLEQLSDTQYF. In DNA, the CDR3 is TGCGCCAGCAGTTTGGAGCAACTATCAGATACGCAGTATTTT. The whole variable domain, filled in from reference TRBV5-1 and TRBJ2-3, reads KAGVTQTPRYLIKTRGQQVTLSCSPISGHRSVSWYQQTPGQGLQFLFEYFSETQRNKGNFPGRFSGRQFSNSRSEMNVSTLELGDSALYLCASSLEQLSDTQYFGPGTRLTVL.

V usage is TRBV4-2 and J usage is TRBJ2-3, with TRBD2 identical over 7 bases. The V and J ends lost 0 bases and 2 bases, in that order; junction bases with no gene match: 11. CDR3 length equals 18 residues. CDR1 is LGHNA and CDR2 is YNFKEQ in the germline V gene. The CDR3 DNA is TGTGCCAGCAGCCAAGAAACCTCGGGCGGGAGAATCACAGATACGCAGTATTTT. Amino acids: CASSQETSGGRITDTQYF.

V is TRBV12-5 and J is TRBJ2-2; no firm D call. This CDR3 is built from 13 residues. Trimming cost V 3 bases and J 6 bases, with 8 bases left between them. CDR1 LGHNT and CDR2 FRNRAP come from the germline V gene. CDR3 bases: TGTGCTAGTGGTTTCAAGCGCGCCGGGGAGCTGTTTTTT. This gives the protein CASGFKRAGELFF.

The CDR3 DNA reads as TGCGCCAGCAGCTTGAGGTACAGCTCCTACAATGAGCAGTTCTTC. This gives the protein CASSLRYSSYNEQFF. This sequence joins TRBV5-1 and TRBJ2-1; D gene unclear. The CDR3 has 15 residues. The germline CDR1 and CDR2 sequences are SGHRS and YFSETQ. V lost 1 base, J lost 0 bases, and 8 bases lay in between.

In nucleotides, the CDR3 is TGTGCCAGCAGGGACAGGGGGAGGGGAGAGACCCAGTACTTC. Encoded protein: CASRDRGRGETQYF. This chain links TRBV6-5 with TRBJ2-5; TRBD1 agrees at 10 bases. V lost 6 bases, J lost 4 bases, and 5 bases stayed unmatched. Germline CDR1 reads MNHEY; CDR2 reads SVGAGI. This CDR3 has 14 residues.